The sequence of this T cell receptor beta chain was determined in a study of control samples from healthy donors and cancer patients. Profiling relied on immunoSEQ multiplex PCR, and the TCRdb table lists in-frame clones only, not all of them. Of roughly 80,000 clones in the sample, 70% to 90% are singletons; the top ten hold 5% to 7%. CDR1 and CDR2 from the germline V gene are MNHEY and SVGAGI. The J segment lost 6 bases and the V segment lost 5 bases, leaving 3 bases of the junction unmatched. CDR3 size: 12 residues. Sequenced input: blood. V and J are TRBV6-5 and TRBJ1-2, with 7 bases aligning to TRBD1. The sequence was obtained from a woman in her forties or fifties in good health. The CDR3 loop reads CASSRGTDGYTF. The CDR3 DNA is TGTGCCAGCAGTAGGGGGACAGATGGCTACACCTTC.